The present entry profiles one T cell receptor (beta chain) with its context. Antigen: not known. These data originate in a study of response to subunit inactivated influenza vaccine. This CDR3 is 14 amino acids long. V was pared by 3 bases and J by 4 bases, with 12 bases between. Germline CDR1 reads SGHTA; CDR2 reads FQGNSA. Whole-study results and caveats: The authors proposed limited new T cell recruitment per seasonal influenza vaccination.

TCRdb analysed the RT-PCR reads with MiXCR anew, one entry per CDR3 protein. The repertoire holds almost 250,000 distinct CDR3 sequences, 12% seen once, with approximately 8.4% in the top ten. Sequences were derived from non-naive T cells sorted from PBMCs, sampled around 15 days before vaccination. The rearrangement links TRBV7-2 to TRBJ1-2; the D gene is possibly TRBD1 (5 bases). The clonotype was recovered from a man aged 45-65 years who received an inactivated influenza vaccine. The CDR3 nucleotides are TGTGCCAGCAGCTTGCTGGGGCAGGGCTATGGCTACACCTTC. This codes for CASSLLGQGYGYTF.